Below are 20 T cell receptor beta chains sequenced from a single sample in a study of T cell repertoires in cytomegalovirus infection. TCRdb called the reads again in MiXCR, with one record for every CDR3 protein. There are 150,000 to 200,000 distinct CDR3 sequences in the sample; approximately 15% occur only once, and over 25% lies in the top ten. Sequences were obtained from PBMCs. Every receptor here comes from a human donor in good health (CMV status not recorded). Some clones in this sample may be carry-over from other donors' samples.

In its sample, this clonotype was seen many times. The chain combines TRBV6-1 with TRBJ2-2, with D perhaps TRBD1 or TRBD2 (5 bases each). The CDR3 sequence is 14 residues long. The ends were cut back, 4 bases at V and 4 bases at J, with 10 bases in the middle. Germline CDR1 is MNHNS and CDR2 is SASEGT. The DNA for the CDR3 is TGTGCCAGCAGTGTCTCAGGGACCACCGGGGAGCTGTTTTTT. Amino acid sequence: CASSVSGTTGELFF.

This clonotype was seen only a few times. The rearrangement uses TRBV20-1 and TRBJ1-1; a possible D gene is TRBD1 (6 bases). Germline assignment: CDR1 DFQATT and CDR2 SNEGSKA (reference sequence). V lost 5 bases, J lost 4 bases, and 17 bases lay in between. The CDR3 extends over 14 amino acids. The CDR3 nucleotides read TGCAGTGCTGAACAGGGTAAGAAGGGCACTGAAGCTTTCTTT. It translates to CSAEQGKKGTEAFF.

This clonotype showed up just a few times. The chain joins TRBV13 to TRBJ2-7; D is possibly TRBD1 or TRBD2 (6 bases each). Per the germline V gene, CDR1 is PRHDT and CDR2 is FYEKMQ (reference sequence). This CDR3 has 15 amino acids. The V and J ends lost 0 bases and 2 bases respectively, with 11 bases between them. This chain's CDR3 is CASSLGGGSPYEQYF. DNA of the CDR3: TGTGCCAGCAGCTTAGGAGGGGGGTCTCCCTACGAGCAGTACTTC.

This chain connects TRBV29-1 to TRBJ2-3; no clear D. CDR3 length equals 14 residues. CDR1 and CDR2 (germline): SQVTM, ANQGSEA. Trimming pared 1 base from V and 4 bases from J, leaving 12 bases between. The CDR3 reads CSVEVRRQADTQYF. CDR3 coding DNA: TGCAGCGTTGAAGTACGCCGGCAGGCAGATACGCAGTATTTT.

This clonotype was recorded many times. The CDR3, as DNA: TGTGCCAGCAGCCCGGAAGCAGGGTTCGCCGGGGAGCTGTTTTTT. Encoded protein: CASSPEAGFAGELFF. This chain connects TRBV11-2 to TRBJ2-2, with D perhaps TRBD1 (5 bases). Deletions cut 5 bases from V and 6 bases from J, with 16 bases between. The CDR3 has 15 amino acids. CDR1 and CDR2 (germline): SGHAT, FQNNGV.

This clonotype was counted only a few times. The rearrangement uses TRBV29-1 and TRBJ2-3; TRBD2 agrees at 8 bases. This CDR3 has 17 residues. Germline CDR1 reads SQVTM; CDR2 reads ANQGSEA. V lost 5 bases to trimming and J lost 4 bases; unmatched junction nucleotides: 17. The CDR3 region has the DNA TGCAGCGTTTTTTCCCCTCAGGAGGCGGGGGGCCCAGATACGCAGTATTTT. This gives the protein CSVFSPQEAGGPDTQYF.

The V gene is TRBV5-1, the J gene TRBJ1-2; D call uncertain. This CDR3 comprises 15 residues. V was pared by 0 bases and J by 4 bases, with 13 bases between. Germline V gives CDR1 SGHRS, CDR2 YFSETQ. The CDR3 region has the DNA TGCGCCAGCAGCTTGGTGCCGGGGTTCACCTATGGCTACACCTTC. Translating gives CASSLVPGFTYGYTF.

This clonotype was picked up a small number of times. The rearrangement uses TRBV15 and TRBJ2-1, with D tentatively TRBD1 or TRBD2 (5 bases each). V gave up 8 bases and J gave up 1 base, with 9 bases separating them. Per germline, CDR1 LNHNV and CDR2 YYDKDF (reference sequence). This CDR3 comprises 13 residues. CDR3 in DNA: TGTGCCACCTCTTGGGGGTCCTACAATGAGCAGTTCTTC. Translating gives CATSWGSYNEQFF.

This clonotype has a count of ten or more. The V call is TRBV7-8, the J call TRBJ2-7; 8 bases are a match to TRBD1. In germline, CDR1 is SGHVS, CDR2 FQNEAQ. The CDR3 consists of 16 residues. J gave up 3 bases and V 6 bases, and 13 bases lay outside the gene matches. CDR3 loop: CASRTASDRVSYEQYF. The CDR3 coding sequence is TGTGCCAGCAGGACCGCCTCGGACAGGGTGAGCTACGAGCAGTACTTC.

The V call is TRBV30, the J call TRBJ1-5; D gene ambiguous. Trimming stripped 0 bases from V and 2 bases from J, with 17 bases between. Germline assignment: CDR1 GTSNPN and CDR2 SVGIG (reference sequence). This CDR3 contains 17 residues. CDR3 sequence reads: CAWSVGLRSYRNQPQHF. The DNA for the CDR3 is TGTGCCTGGAGTGTGGGTTTGCGGAGCTACCGCAATCAGCCCCAGCATTTT. Filled out from reference TRBV30 and TRBJ1-5, the complete variable domain reads SQTIHQWPATLVQPVGSPLSLECTVEGTSNPNLYWYRQAAGRGLQLLFYSVGIGQISSEVPQNLSASRPQDRQFILSSKKLLLSDSGFYLCAWSVGLRSYRNQPQHFGDGTRLSIL.

This clonotype was seen only a few times. V is TRBV28 and J is TRBJ2-1; D could derive from TRBD1 or TRBD2 (5 bases each). Trimming removed 8 bases at V and 5 bases at J, with 16 bases between. This CDR3 contains 14 residues. Germline CDR1 is MDHEN and CDR2 is SYDVKM. CDR3 coding DNA: TGTGCCAGCCTTGTCAGTTCGGGGCACAATGAGCAGTTCTTC. This sequence encodes CASLVSSGHNEQFF.

V is TRBV29-1 and J is TRBJ1-1, with D perhaps TRBD1 (5 bases). This CDR3 region has 13 residues. Germline CDR1 SQVTM, CDR2 ANQGSEA. Trimming removed 3 bases at V and 4 bases at J, with 12 bases between. The CDR3 DNA reads as TGCAGCGTTGAGGTGGGACGGGCCACTGAAGCTTTCTTT. Residues: CSVEVGRATEAFF.

This clonotype appeared a few times. This chain uses TRBV12-3 or TRBV12-4 with TRBJ2-1, with 13 bases identical to TRBD2. Trimming removed 6 bases from V and 5 bases from J; junction bases left unmatched: 4. The CDR3 contains 15 residues. The CDR3 DNA is TGTGCCAGCAGGGGACTAGCGGGACAAAACAATGAGCAGTTCTTC. It is translated as CASRGLAGQNNEQFF.

Many counts were recorded for this clonotype. V gene TRBV7-2 combines with J gene TRBJ2-2, with TRBD1 matching 7 bases. The CDR3 is 14 residues long. CDR1 and CDR2 from the germline V gene are SGHTA and FQGNSA. J was trimmed by 1 base and V by 6 bases; bases with no gene match: 2. CDR3 sequence (DNA): TGTGCCAGCAGGACAGGGATGAACACCGGGGAGCTGTTTTTT. Translated: CASRTGMNTGELFF.

CDR3 in DNA: TGCAGCGTTGTCAGAATGATGAACACTGAAGCTTTCTTT. This codes for CSVVRMMNTEAFF. The chain joins TRBV29-1 to TRBJ1-1; D uncertain. The V end lost 4 bases, the J end lost 0 bases, and 9 bases lay between the germline ends. Per the germline V gene, CDR1 is SQVTM and CDR2 is ANQGSEA. This CDR3 comprises 13 residues.

The chain uses TRBV7-9 and TRBJ1-1; possibly TRBD1 for D (5 bases). With 5 bases removed from V and 9 bases from J, the gap between germline ends came to 16 bases. The CDR3 contains 13 residues. Germline V gene data show CDR1 as SEHNR and CDR2 as FQNEAQ (reference sequence). DNA for the CDR3: TGTGCCAGCAGCACCAAGGGGACGGACCAAGCTTTCTTT. Residues: CASSTKGTDQAFF.

This clonotype was seen many times. The CDR3 sequence: CASSSGLGVSSYEQYF. The CDR3 DNA is TGTGCCAGCAGCTCTGGTTTAGGGGTTAGCTCCTACGAGCAGTACTTC. The chain employs TRBV7-9 and TRBJ2-7, with a tentative D call TRBD1 (5 bases). CDR3 length: 16 amino acids. V shed 4 bases and J shed 0 bases, with 16 bases lying between them. The germline V gene encodes CDR1 SEHNR and CDR2 FQNEAQ (reference sequence).

The gene calls are TRBV12-3 or TRBV12-4 and TRBJ1-1; tentatively, D is TRBD1 (5 bases). The CDR3 sequence is 14 residues long. The V and J ends lost 6 bases and 2 bases respectively, with 13 bases between them. The chain's CDR3 is CASRVQGVNTEAFF. The CDR3 region has the DNA TGTGCCAGCAGGGTCCAGGGCGTAAACACTGAAGCTTTCTTT.

This clonotype was found many times. The chain has TRBV7-2 and TRBJ2-7; D is perhaps TRBD1 (5 bases). This CDR3 has 12 residues. Germline-derived CDR1 and CDR2 are SGHTA and FQGNSA. Trimming removed 3 bases from V and 3 bases from J, with 6 bases in between. CDR3 nucleotide sequence: TGTGCCAGCAGCTTCACAGGCTACGAGCAGTACTTC. This gives the protein CASSFTGYEQYF.

At least ten counts were recorded for this clonotype. The chain recombines TRBV7-2 with TRBJ2-7; maybe TRBD1 (6 bases). CDR3 size: 14 residues. Trimming removed 3 bases at V and 3 bases at J, with 12 bases between. Per the germline V gene, CDR1 is SGHTA and CDR2 is FQGNSA. The CDR3 DNA sequence: TGTGCCAGCAGCTTCTACCGGGACAACTACGAGCAGTACTTC. Translation: CASSFYRDNYEQYF.